These T cell receptor beta chains were read from a single sample in a study of metastatic and nonmetastatic thyroid tumors. Using MiXCR, TCRdb reanalyzed the PCR reads. This table holds around 10,000 clones, 12% found once. The sample consisted of blood. These receptors were collected from a female donor with papillary thyroid cancer or a benign thyroid nodule (not recorded which). Some clones in this sample may be carry-over from other donors' samples. Both conserved end residues are part of each CDR3. Each record gives: J gene, clone size, D gene, V gene, CDR3 DNA, CDR3 protein. D genes are given only for firm matches. Rows give clone size only sometimes, using once, few, many, or a class for an expanded clone.

TRBJ1-1	many	TRBD1	TRBV7-8	TGTGCCAGCAGGGCTCGGACAGGGTTTAGCGGAACTGAAGCTTTCTTT	CASRARTGFSGTEAFF
TRBJ1-1	medium-sized	NA	TRBV2	TGTGCCAGCAGTGAAGTGGAAGGCACTGAAGCTTTCTTT	CASSEVEGTEAFF
TRBJ1-4	many	TRBD1	TRBV10-3	TGTGCCATCGGAGACAGGGCCGATAATGAAAAACTGTTTTTT	CAIGDRADNEKLFF
TRBJ2-7	many	NA	TRBV19	TGTGCCAGTAGTTCCTACGGATCCGGGCCACTCTCCTACGAGCAGTACTTC	CASSSYGSGPLSYEQYF
TRBJ1-5	medium-sized	TRBD1	TRBV19	TGTGCCAGTAGGATCGGACAGGGGGGTCAGCCCCAGCATTTT	CASRIGQGGQPQHF
TRBJ1-1	few	NA	TRBV19	TGTGCCAGTATTATAACTGCGTCTGAAGCTTTCTTT	CASIITASEAFF
TRBJ2-2	few	NA	TRBV6-2/TRBV6-3	TGTGCCAGCAGTTATCGGGGGGCTGACACCGGGGAGCTGTTTTTT	CASSYRGADTGELFF
TRBJ2-1	many	TRBD2	TRBV20-1	TGCAGTGCTAGAGCGAGCTTCGGACTAGCGGGAGGCGGGTGGGATGAGCAGTTCTTC	CSARASFGLAGGGWDEQFF
TRBJ1-5	NA	NA	TRBV6-5	TGTGCCAGCAGTTACTCACCAGGGAATTCCCATCATTTT	CASSYSPGNSHHF
TRBJ1-1	medium-sized	NA	TRBV6-5	TGTGCCAGCAGTTACTCGGGAAGGGATAACACTGAAGCTTTCTTT	CASSYSGRDNTEAFF
TRBJ2-5	NA	TRBD2	TRBV9	TGTGCCAGCAGCGTAGCTCAGGGAGGGGAGACCCAGTACTTC	CASSVAQGGETQYF
TRBJ2-5	many	NA	TRBV7-2	TGTGCCAGCAGCTTAGATCCTAATCCAGCGGAGACCCAGTACTTC	CASSLDPNPAETQYF
TRBJ1-2	many	NA	TRBV20-1	TGCAGTGCTAGAGATCACAGGGCTTATGGTGGCTACACCTTC	CSARDHRAYGGYTF
TRBJ1-1	few	NA	TRBV6-1	TGTGCCAGCAGGGAGACACTTCCCGAAGCTTTCTTT	CASRETLPEAFF
TRBJ2-3	many	NA	TRBV5-6	TGTGCCAGCAGCTGGGGACAATCAGATACGCAGTATTTT	CASSWGQSDTQYF
TRBJ1-4	many	NA	TRBV6-1	TGTGCCAGCAGGAGGGTCATTTGGGATAACAATGAAAAACTGTTTTTT	CASRRVIWDNNEKLFF
TRBJ1-4	many	TRBD1	TRBV5-1	TGCGCCAGCAGCCCGGGACAGGGGACAACTAATGAAAAACTGTTTTTT	CASSPGQGTTNEKLFF
TRBJ1-2	many	NA	TRBV5-5	TGTGCCAGCAGCAGACAACCATACGGAGGGAACTATGGCTACACCTTC	CASSRQPYGGNYGYTF
TRBJ2-1	many	TRBD2	TRBV19	TGTGCCAGTAGTACTTCCTTACTAGCGGGAGGGGTAAATGAGCAGTTCTTC	CASSTSLLAGGVNEQFF
TRBJ2-3	few	NA	TRBV6-2/TRBV6-3	TGTGCCAGCAGTTACCTTCGTGGAGGTATAGATACGCAGTATTTT	CASSYLRGGIDTQYF
TRBJ1-6	few	NA	TRBV12-3/TRBV12-4	TGTGCCAGCAGCTTCAGTAATTCACCCCTCCACTTT	CASSFSNSPLHF
TRBJ1-2	NA	NA	TRBV9	TGTGCCAGCAGCGTGGACCGAACCGACATCCCTTGGGACTATGGCTACACCTTC	CASSVDRTDIPWDYGYTF
TRBJ1-2	many	NA	TRBV7-9	TGTGCCAGCAGCCTAGAGGGGGGTCGAGGCTACACCTTC	CASSLEGGRGYTF
TRBJ2-7	medium-sized	NA	TRBV7-9	TGTGCCAGCAGCTTATTCCACGAGCAGTACTTC	CASSLFHEQYF
TRBJ1-4	many	NA	TRBV2	TGTGCCAGCAGTGTGGTTTCCTATGAAAAACTGTTTTTT	CASSVVSYEKLFF
TRBJ2-3	many	TRBD2	TRBV7-9	TGTGCCAGCAGCGTTCGGACTAGCCTTGGAGATACGCAGTATTTT	CASSVRTSLGDTQYF